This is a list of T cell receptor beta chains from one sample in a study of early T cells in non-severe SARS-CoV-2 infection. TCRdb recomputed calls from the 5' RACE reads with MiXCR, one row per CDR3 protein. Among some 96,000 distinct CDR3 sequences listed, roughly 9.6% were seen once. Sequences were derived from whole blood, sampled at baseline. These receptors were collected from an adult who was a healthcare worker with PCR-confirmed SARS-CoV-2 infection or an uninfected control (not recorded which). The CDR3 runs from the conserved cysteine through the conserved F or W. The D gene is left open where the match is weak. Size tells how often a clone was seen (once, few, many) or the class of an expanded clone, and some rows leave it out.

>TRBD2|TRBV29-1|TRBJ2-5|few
TGCAGCGTCCCGAACCCTACACTAGCGGGGGGTCAGGTCTACCAAGAGACCCAGTACTTC
CSVPNPTLAGGQVYQETQYF
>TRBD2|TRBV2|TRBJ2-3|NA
TGTGCCAGCCGTAAGACTAGCGGAGGGGATACGCAGTATTTT
CASRKTSGGDTQYF
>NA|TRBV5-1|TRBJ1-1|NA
TGCGCCAGCAGCTATTCCGGGGATGAAGCTTTCTTT
CASSYSGDEAFF
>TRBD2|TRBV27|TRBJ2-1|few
TGTGCCAGCAGTAAAAGACTGGGACTAGCGGGAGGCAATGAGCAGTTCTTC
CASSKRLGLAGGNEQFF
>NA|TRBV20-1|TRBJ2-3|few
TGCAGTGCTAGAGATGAGCGGGTCGGCACAGATACGCAGTATTTT
CSARDERVGTDTQYF
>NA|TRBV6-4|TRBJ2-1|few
TGTGCCAGCAGTGTGGACATGGGCTACAATGAGCAGTTCTTC
CASSVDMGYNEQFF
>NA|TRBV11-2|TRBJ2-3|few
TGTGCCAGCAGCACACAGCTCACAGATACGCAGTATTTT
CASSTQLTDTQYF
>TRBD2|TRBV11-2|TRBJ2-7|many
TGTGCCAGCAGCCCAGGACTAGCGGGAGGACAAGAGCAGTACTTC
CASSPGLAGGQEQYF
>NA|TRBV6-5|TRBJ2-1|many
TGTGCCAGCAGTTATAAGAACAATGAGCAGTTCTTC
CASSYKNNEQFF
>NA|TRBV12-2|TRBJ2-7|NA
TGTGCAAGTCGCTTAGCGAGGCAGACTAGCGGGCTCTACGAGCAGTACTTC
CASRLARQTSGLYEQYF
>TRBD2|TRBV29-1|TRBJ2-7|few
TGCAGCGTTGCCGGGACTAGCGGGAGGGCCGACGAGCAGTACTTC
CSVAGTSGRADEQYF
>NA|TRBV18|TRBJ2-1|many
TGTGCCAGCTCACCACCGTTTCCAGGCAATGAGCAGTTCTTC
CASSPPFPGNEQFF
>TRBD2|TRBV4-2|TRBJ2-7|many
TGTGCCAGCAGCCGCGTTGGGACTAGTGACGTTTACGAGCAGTACTTC
CASSRVGTSDVYEQYF
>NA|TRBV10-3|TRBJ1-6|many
TGTGCCATCAGAGGGTCTGGGGGTTCACCCCTCCACTTT
CAIRGSGGSPLHF
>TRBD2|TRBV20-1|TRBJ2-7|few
TGCAGTGCTCTTAGCGGGAGAGATAACGAGCAGTACTTC
CSALSGRDNEQYF
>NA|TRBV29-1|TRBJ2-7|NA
TGCAGCGTTCGCGACAGTACCACCTACGAGCAGTACTTC
CSVRDSTTYEQYF
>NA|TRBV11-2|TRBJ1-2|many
TGTGCCAGCAGCTTAGACAGGAACTATGGCTACACCTTC
CASSLDRNYGYTF
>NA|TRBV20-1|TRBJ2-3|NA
TGCAGTGCTGCAGGGGGGAGTACCCCCACAGATACGCAGTATTTT
CSAAGGSTPTDTQYF
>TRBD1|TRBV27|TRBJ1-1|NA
TGTGCCAGCAGTATAGGACAGGGGGCCCCTGAAGCTTTCTTT
CASSIGQGAPEAFF
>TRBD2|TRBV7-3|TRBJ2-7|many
TGTGCCAGCAGCATGCCCCCCAGCGGGAGAATCTACGAGCAGTACTTC
CASSMPPSGRIYEQYF
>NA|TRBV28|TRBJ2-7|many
TGTGCCAGCAGTTTCCACTCCGACAGGAACGAGCAGTACTTC
CASSFHSDRNEQYF
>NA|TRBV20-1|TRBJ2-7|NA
TGCAGTGCTCCCTCGACAGGGAGGCAGGAGCAGTACTTC
CSAPSTGRQEQYF
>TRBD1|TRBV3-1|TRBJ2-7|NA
TGTGCCAGCAGCCGGGGACAGGGGGCCACGTACGAGCAGTACTTC
CASSRGQGATYEQYF
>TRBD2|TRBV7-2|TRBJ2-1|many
TGTGCCAGCAGCTTAGCGCGACTAGCTCTCGTTAGGAATGAGCAGTTCTTC
CASSLARLALVRNEQFF
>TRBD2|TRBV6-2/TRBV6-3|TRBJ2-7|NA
TGTGCCAGCAAAGCGGGGGGAGGTGAGCAGTACTTC
CASKAGGGEQYF
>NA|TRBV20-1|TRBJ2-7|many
TGCAGTGCTAGAGATCACTCAGGCTCTACCTACGAGCAGTACTTC
CSARDHSGSTYEQYF
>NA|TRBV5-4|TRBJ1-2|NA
TGTGCCAGCAGCTTGTCGACCCTTGGCGGCTACACCTTC
CASSLSTLGGYTF
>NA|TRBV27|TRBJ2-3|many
TGTGCCAGCAGCCCAAAACCTTTCGGGACGGGCACAGATACGCAGTATTTT
CASSPKPFGTGTDTQYF
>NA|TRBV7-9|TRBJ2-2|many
TGTGCCAGCAGCTTAGGGGCAGCGAACACCGGGGAGCTGTTTTTT
CASSLGAANTGELFF
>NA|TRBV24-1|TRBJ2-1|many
TGTGCCACCAGTGATTGGAAGAACAGGGACAAACACAACAATGAGCAGTTCTTC
CATSDWKNRDKHNNEQFF
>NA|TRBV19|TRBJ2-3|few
TGTGCCAGTAGGAAGGTGGGCCGCACAGATACGCAGTATTTT
CASRKVGRTDTQYF
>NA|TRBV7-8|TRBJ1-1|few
TGTGCCAGCAGCTTAGGATTGGGGGGGAGGACTGAAGCTTTCTTT
CASSLGLGGRTEAFF
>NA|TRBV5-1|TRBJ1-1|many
TGCGCCAGCAGCTTCCAGGGACGCACTGAAGCTTTCTTT
CASSFQGRTEAFF
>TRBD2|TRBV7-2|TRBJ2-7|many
TGTGCCAGCAGCCCCAGCGGGAGGGCCGGCGAGCAGTACTTC
CASSPSGRAGEQYF
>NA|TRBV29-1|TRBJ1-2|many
TGCAGCGTTAAGCCCACAGGCGCCTATGGCTACACCTTC
CSVKPTGAYGYTF
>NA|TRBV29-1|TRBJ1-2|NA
TGCAGCGTTGGGCAGGACTATGGCTACACCTTC
CSVGQDYGYTF
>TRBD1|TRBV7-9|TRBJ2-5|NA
TGTGCCAGCAGCAAAAACAGGGGTTGGGACGTTGAGACCCAGTACTTC
CASSKNRGWDVETQYF
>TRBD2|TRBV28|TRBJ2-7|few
TGTGCCAGCAGAGTAGCGGGCTACGAGCAGTACTTC
CASRVAGYEQYF
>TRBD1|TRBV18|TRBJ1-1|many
TGTGCCAGCAGCCCCAGGACAGGTATGAACACTGAAGCTTTCTTT
CASSPRTGMNTEAFF
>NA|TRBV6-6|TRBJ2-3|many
TGTGCCAGCAGTTACTCGAAGGGGTCCACAGATACGCAGTATTTT
CASSYSKGSTDTQYF
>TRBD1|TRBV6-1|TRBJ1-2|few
TGTGCCAGCAGGGGGACAGTCGACTATGGCTACACCTTC
CASRGTVDYGYTF
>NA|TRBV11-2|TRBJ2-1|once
TGTGCCAGCAGTGCCCGGGTGACTAGTCAGAATGATCAGTTCTTC
CASSARVTSQNDQFF
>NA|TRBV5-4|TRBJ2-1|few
TGTGCCAGCAGCTGGGCTTTGGGGGAGGAACAGTTCTTC
CASSWALGEEQFF
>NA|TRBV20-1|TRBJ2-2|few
TGCAGTGCTAGAGATTGGAACACCGGGGAGCTGTTTTTT
CSARDWNTGELFF
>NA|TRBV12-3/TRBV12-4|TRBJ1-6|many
TGTGCCAGCAGCCACGCTGACCGCCCGGGCCTCCACTTT
CASSHADRPGLHF
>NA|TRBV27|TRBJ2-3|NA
TGTGCCAGCAGTTTCGGCAGGGTGGATACGCAGTATTTT
CASSFGRVDTQYF
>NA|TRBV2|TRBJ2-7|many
TGTGCCAGCACCCTGACCTCCTACGAGCAGTACTTC
CASTLTSYEQYF
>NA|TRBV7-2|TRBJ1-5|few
TGTGCCAGCAGCTTAGATGGGGGGACCTATCAGCCCCAGCATTTT
CASSLDGGTYQPQHF
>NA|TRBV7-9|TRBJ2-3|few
TGTGCCAGCAGCTTAGCCTTAGACTACTGGGAAACAGATACGCAGTATTTT
CASSLALDYWETDTQYF
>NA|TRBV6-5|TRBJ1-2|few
TGTGCCAGCAGTTACATGCCGGGACCCTATGGCCACACCTTC
CASSYMPGPYGHTF